What follows is one T cell receptor (beta chain) and its context. As processed by the authors: Cell counts per sample came from amplifying reference gene primers. Clones were sequenced by immunoSEQ multiplex PCR, and TCRdb holds only the in-frame ones, with some missing. That table is the source of V, J and clone size, and D and trimming were worked out from the DNA. Of about 67,000 clones listed, around 85% are singletons. These data are taken from a study of blood T cell repertoires in COVID-19. Study details: Some COVID-19 samples were acute and others convalescent; all came from the United States, Italy and Spain.

CDR3 length: 14 residues. Trimming removed 1 base at V and 5 bases at J, with 11 bases between. CDR1 is SGHAT, CDR2 FQNNGV, per germline. This sequence joins TRBV11-2 and TRBJ1-1, with a tentative D call TRBD1 (5 bases). This receptor was obtained from an elderly woman with acute or convalescent COVID-19. The sample consisted of peripheral blood. The CDR3 sequence is CASSLVGGTTEAFF. DNA of the CDR3: TGTGCCAGCAGCTTAGTGGGGGGAACGACTGAAGCTTTCTTT.